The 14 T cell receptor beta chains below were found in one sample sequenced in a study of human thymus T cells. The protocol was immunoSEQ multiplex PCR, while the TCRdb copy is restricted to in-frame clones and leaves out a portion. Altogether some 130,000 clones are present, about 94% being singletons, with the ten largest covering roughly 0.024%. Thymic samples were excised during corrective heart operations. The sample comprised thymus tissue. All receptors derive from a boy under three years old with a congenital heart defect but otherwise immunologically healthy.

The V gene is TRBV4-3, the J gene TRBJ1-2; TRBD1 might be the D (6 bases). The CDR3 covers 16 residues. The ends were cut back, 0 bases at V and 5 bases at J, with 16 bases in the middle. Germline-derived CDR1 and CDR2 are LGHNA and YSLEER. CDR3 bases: TGCGCCAGCAGCCAAGAGACTTTCCAGGGGTTATATGGCTACACCTTC. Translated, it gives CASSQETFQGLYGYTF.

Written as DNA, the CDR3 is TGTGCCAGCTCACTCTTGCGGGGGGCAGATACGCAGTATTTT. Translation: CASSLLRGADTQYF. The genes are TRBV18 and TRBJ2-3; TRBD2 aligns across 8 bases. CDR1 KGHSH and CDR2 LQKENI come from the germline V gene. This CDR3 region has 14 residues. Trimming cost V 4 bases and J 4 bases; bases outside gene matches: 4.

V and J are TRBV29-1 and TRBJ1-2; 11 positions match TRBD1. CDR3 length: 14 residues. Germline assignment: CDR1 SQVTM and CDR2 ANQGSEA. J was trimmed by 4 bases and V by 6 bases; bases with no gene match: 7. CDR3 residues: CSVPRDRGSYGYTF. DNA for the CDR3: TGCAGCGTACCCCGGGACAGGGGGAGCTATGGCTACACCTTC.

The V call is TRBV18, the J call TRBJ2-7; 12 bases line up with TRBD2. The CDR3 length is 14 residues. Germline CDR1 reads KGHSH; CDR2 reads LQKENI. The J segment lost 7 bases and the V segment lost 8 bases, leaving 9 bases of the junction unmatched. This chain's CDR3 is CASRPSGGAREQYF. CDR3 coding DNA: TGTGCCAGCCGACCTAGCGGGGGGGCGAGGGAGCAGTACTTC. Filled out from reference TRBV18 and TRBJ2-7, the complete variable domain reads NAGVMQNPRHLVRRRGQEARLRCSPMKGHSHVYWYRQLPEEGLKFMVYLQKENIIDESGMPKERFSAEFPKEGPSILRIQQVVRGDSAAYFCASRPSGGAREQYFGPGTRLTVT.

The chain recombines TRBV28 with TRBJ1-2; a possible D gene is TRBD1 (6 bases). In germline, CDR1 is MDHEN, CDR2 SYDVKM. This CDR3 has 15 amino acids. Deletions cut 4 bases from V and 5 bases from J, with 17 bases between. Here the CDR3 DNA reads TGTGCCAGCAGTTCGCGCTATGGACAGTTGTATGGCTACACCTTC. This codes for CASSSRYGQLYGYTF.

The DNA for the CDR3 is TGTGCCAGCAGCTTACACGGGCTAGCGGGGGACACAGATACGCAGTATTTT. The encoded protein is CASSLHGLAGDTDTQYF. The genes are TRBV7-2 and TRBJ2-3, with 10 bases matching TRBD2. Germline-derived CDR1 and CDR2 are SGHTA and FQGNSA. V lost 2 bases to trimming and J lost 2 bases; unmatched junction nucleotides: 7. The CDR3 has 17 amino acids.

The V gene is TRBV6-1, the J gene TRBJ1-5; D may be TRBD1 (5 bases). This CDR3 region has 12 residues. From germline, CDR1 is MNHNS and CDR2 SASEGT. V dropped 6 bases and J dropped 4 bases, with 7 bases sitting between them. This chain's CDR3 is CASRGTNQPQHF. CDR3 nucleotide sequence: TGTGCCAGCAGAGGGACGAATCAGCCCCAGCATTTT.

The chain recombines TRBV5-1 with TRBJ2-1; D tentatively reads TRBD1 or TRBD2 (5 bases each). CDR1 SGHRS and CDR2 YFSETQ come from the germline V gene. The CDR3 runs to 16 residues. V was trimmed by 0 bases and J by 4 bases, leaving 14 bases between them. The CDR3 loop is CASSLDGGPTYNEQFF. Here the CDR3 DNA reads TGCGCCAGCAGCTTGGATGGGGGACCCACATACAATGAGCAGTTCTTC. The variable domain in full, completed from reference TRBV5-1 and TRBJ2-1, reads KAGVTQTPRYLIKTRGQQVTLSCSPISGHRSVSWYQQTPGQGLQFLFEYFSETQRNKGNFPGRFSGRQFSNSRSEMNVSTLELGDSALYLCASSLDGGPTYNEQFFGPGTRLTVL.

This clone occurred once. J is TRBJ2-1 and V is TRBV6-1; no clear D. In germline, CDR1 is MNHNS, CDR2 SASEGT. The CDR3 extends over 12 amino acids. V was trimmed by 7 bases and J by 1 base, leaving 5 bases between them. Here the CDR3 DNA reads TGTGCCAGCACTCAATCCTACAATGAGCAGTTCTTC. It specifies CASTQSYNEQFF.

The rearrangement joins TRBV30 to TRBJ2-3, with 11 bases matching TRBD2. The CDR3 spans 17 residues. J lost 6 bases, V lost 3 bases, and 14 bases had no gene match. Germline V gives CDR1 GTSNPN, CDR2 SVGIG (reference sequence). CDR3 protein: CAWSATSGGLKGDTQYF. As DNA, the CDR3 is TGTGCCTGGAGCGCCACTAGCGGGGGACTGAAGGGGGATACGCAGTATTTT.

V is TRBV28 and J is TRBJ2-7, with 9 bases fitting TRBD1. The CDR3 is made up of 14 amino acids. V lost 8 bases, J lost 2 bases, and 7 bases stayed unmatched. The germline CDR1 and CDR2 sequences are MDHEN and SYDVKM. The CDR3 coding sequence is TGTGCCAGCGTTCTGGGACAGGGACCCTACGAGCAGTACTTC. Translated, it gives CASVLGQGPYEQYF.

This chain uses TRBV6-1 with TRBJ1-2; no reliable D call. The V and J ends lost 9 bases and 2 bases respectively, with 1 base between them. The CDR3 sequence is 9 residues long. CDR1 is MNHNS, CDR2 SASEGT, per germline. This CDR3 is CARNYGYTF. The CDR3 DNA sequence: TGTGCCAGGAACTATGGCTACACCTTC.

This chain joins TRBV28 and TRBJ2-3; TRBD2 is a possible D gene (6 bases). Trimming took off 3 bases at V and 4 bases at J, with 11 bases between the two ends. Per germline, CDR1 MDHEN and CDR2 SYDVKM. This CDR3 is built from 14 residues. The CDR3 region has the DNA TGTGCCAGCAGTTTGGGACTCAGGGCAGATACGCAGTATTTT. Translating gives CASSLGLRADTQYF. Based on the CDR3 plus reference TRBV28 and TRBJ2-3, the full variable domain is DVKVTQSSRYLVKRTGEKVFLECVQDMDHENMFWYRQDPGLGLRLIYFSYDVKMKEKGDIPEGYSVSREKKERFSLILESASTNQTSMYLCASSLGLRADTQYFGPGTRLTVL.

The CDR3, as DNA: TGTGCCAGCAGCGTAGCTACTCGGCCGAAAGATACGCAGTATTTT. As protein: CASSVATRPKDTQYF. The chain has TRBV9 and TRBJ2-3; no clear D. Trimming shortened V by 0 bases and J by 5 bases, and 13 bases separated the two germline ends. Germline loops: CDR1 SGDLS, CDR2 YYNGEE. The CDR3 is made up of 15 amino acids.